This is a list of T cell receptor beta chains from one sample in a study of blood T cell repertoires in COVID-19. Produced via immunoSEQ multiplex PCR; TCRdb's table is partial and in-frame only. The sample includes around 150,000 clones, about four fifths of them seen just once. The source material was peripheral blood. These receptors originate from a woman aged 55 to 70 with acute or convalescent COVID-19. CDR3s include the opening cysteine and the closing phenylalanine or tryptophan. The order of the fields is D gene, J gene, V gene, clone size, CDR3 protein, CDR3 DNA. The D gene is left open where the match is weak. Expanded clones are given a class, and other clones once, few, many or no size at all.

>NA|TRBJ1-4|TRBV19|NA
CATSVGLFEEKLFF
TGTGCCACCTCTGTCGGGTTATTTGAAGAAAAACTGTTTTTT
>TRBD1|TRBJ1-5|TRBV19|NA
CASRGTTGVKANQPQHF
TGTGCCAGTAGGGGAACCACAGGGGTCAAGGCCAATCAGCCCCAGCATTTT
>TRBD1|TRBJ1-5|TRBV2|NA
CASSETGDQPQHF
TGTGCCAGCAGTGAGACAGGGGATCAGCCCCAGCATTTT
>TRBD1|TRBJ2-7|TRBV6-5|NA
CASRRDRFYEQYF
TGTGCCAGCAGGCGGGACAGGTTCTACGAGCAGTACTTC
>TRBD1|TRBJ2-5|TRBV29-1|few
CSVEKGQEDSGTQYF
TGCAGCGTTGAGAAGGGACAGGAAGATTCTGGGACCCAGTACTTC
>TRBD2|TRBJ2-7|TRBV9|NA
CASSVGSASGYYEQYF
TGTGCCAGCAGCGTAGGGTCGGCTAGCGGGTACTACGAGCAGTACTTC
>NA|TRBJ1-1|TRBV7-8|few
CASSSGEIAEAFF
TGTGCCAGCAGCTCAGGCGAGATCGCTGAAGCTTTCTTT
>NA|TRBJ1-1|TRBV6-2/TRBV6-3|once
CASSYPTGNTEAFF
TGTGCCAGCAGTTACCCGACGGGGAACACTGAAGCTTTCTTT
>NA|TRBJ2-4|TRBV28|once
CASSLRQTRLLAKNIQYF
TGTGCCAGCAGTTTACGACAGACTCGTCTTCTAGCCAAAAACATTCAGTACTTC
>NA|TRBJ2-3|TRBV7-2|few
CASSRDSYTDTQYF
TGTGCCAGCAGCCGGGACTCTTACACAGATACGCAGTATTTT
>NA|TRBJ1-5|TRBV6-2/TRBV6-3|NA
CASSERDYNQPQHF
TGTGCCAGCAGTGAGAGGGATTATAATCAGCCCCAGCATTTT
>NA|TRBJ2-1|TRBV12-3/TRBV12-4|NA
CASSLGMTEEQFF
TGTGCCAGCAGTTTAGGCATGACAGAAGAGCAGTTCTTC
>NA|TRBJ2-3|TRBV9|once
CASSRQSYRGGVDTQYF
TGTGCCAGCAGCCGACAATCTTACAGGGGAGGCGTGGATACGCAGTATTTT
>TRBD1|TRBJ2-5|TRBV2|NA
CASSEVGTGEYQETQYF
TGTGCCAGCAGTGAAGTCGGGACAGGGGAGTACCAAGAGACCCAGTACTTC
>NA|TRBJ1-1|TRBV28|NA
CASSFQGMNTEAFF
TGTGCCAGCAGTTTTCAGGGGATGAACACTGAAGCTTTCTTT
>NA|TRBJ1-1|TRBV28|NA
CASSLYSLNTEAFF
TGTGCCAGCAGTTTATACAGCTTGAACACTGAAGCTTTCTTT
>NA|TRBJ1-1|TRBV3-1/TRBV3-2|NA
CASSPWGRGAGTEAFF
TGTGCCAGCAGCCCCTGGGGGAGGGGAGCAGGAACTGAAGCTTTCTTT
>TRBD1|TRBJ2-2|TRBV2|NA
CASRGGQGCTGELFF
TGTGCCAGCAGAGGGGGACAGGGATGCACCGGGGAGCTGTTTTTT
>TRBD2|TRBJ2-3|TRBV25-1|NA
CASSEWTSGRTDTQYF
TGTGCCAGCAGTGAATGGACTAGCGGGAGAACAGATACGCAGTATTTT
>TRBD2|TRBJ2-1|TRBV18|once
CASSQGLAGINNEQFF
TGTGCCAGCTCCCAAGGACTAGCGGGAATAAACAATGAGCAGTTCTTC
>TRBD1|TRBJ1-2|TRBV19|NA
CASTKTEDRATGYTF
TGTGCCAGTACAAAGACAGAAGACAGGGCGACTGGCTACACCTTC
>TRBD2|TRBJ2-1|TRBV10-3|NA
CATRLAGAYNEQFF
TGTGCCACCAGACTAGCGGGAGCCTACAATGAGCAGTTCTTC
>TRBD1|TRBJ2-7|TRBV30|once
CAWSRGQGQVEQYF
TGTGCCTGGTCCCGGGGACAGGGTCAGGTCGAGCAGTACTTC
>NA|TRBJ1-2|TRBV29-1|NA
CSVNFYGYTF
TGCAGCGTTAACTTCTATGGCTACACCTTC
>TRBD1|TRBJ1-3|TRBV5-1|NA
CASSFGQGNGNTIYF
TGCGCCAGCAGCTTTGGACAGGGGAATGGAAACACCATATATTTT
>NA|TRBJ1-3|TRBV11-3|NA
CASSLRSGSGNTIYF
TGTGCCAGCAGCTTACGAAGCGGCTCTGGAAACACCATATATTTT
>TRBD1|TRBJ2-2|TRBV24-1|NA
CATNSAGGAGELFF
TGTGCCACCAACTCGGCAGGGGGTGCCGGGGAGCTGTTTTTT
>NA|TRBJ2-5|TRBV5-1|NA
CASKVPSAETQYF
TGCGCCAGCAAGGTACCAAGCGCAGAGACCCAGTACTTC
>NA|TRBJ1-6|TRBV27|NA
CASSSPIPRNKNSPLHF
TGTGCCAGCAGTTCCCCCATCCCCAGGAACAAAAATTCACCCCTCCACTTT